This T cell receptor (beta chain) was captured in a study of blood T cell repertoires in COVID-19 (dated by TCRdb to the early 2020s). Some background on the complete study: Samples covering the acute and convalescent phases of COVID-19 were provided by collaborators in the United States, Italy and Spain. The prospective study material was composed of cDNA or gDNA derived from T cells, B-cell-depleted T cells, or PBMCs. Subjects who had been exposed to COVID-19, were actively infected with it, or had recovered from it provided the deeply sampled blood TCRbeta repertoires that made up the dataset. The repertoires were made available in a free public database intended to serve as a resource for research on the immune response to SARS-CoV-2. The samples were drawn from two sources: the first 160 participants of the ongoing ImmuneRACE study, and 1,000 to 1,500 subjects contributed by 6 global collaborators. The sample metadata nearly always contained a de-identified subject ID, COVID-19 status, age in years and sex. Where available, HLA class I and class II types were taken from metadata supplied by the sample provider and were not determined by assay-based typing. Overall study outcomes, separate from this receptor: The quantity of clinical and demographic metadata differed by source and by participant and was supplied without curation.

At the junction V is shortened by 2 bases and J by 1 base, with 8 bases in between. From cysteine to phenylalanine, the CDR3 is 14 amino acids long. The read is trimmed to its CDR3 DNA, 42 bases read in frame from base 1. The germline V gene gives CDR1 as MNHNS and CDR2 as SASEGT. The immunoSEQ Assay, a bias-controlled multiplex PCR, was used to amplify TCRbeta CDR3 regions from genomic DNA. The authors processed their data as follows. The number of nucleated cells in each sample was estimated by amplification of reference gene primers within the assay. To quantify the absolute abundance of each unique TCRbeta CDR3 rearrangement, sequence reads were collapsed and filtered. For each sample, productive Simpson clonality was calculated as the square root of Simpson's diversity index across productive rearrangements. The clones in this table, taken by TCRdb from immuneACCESS, are in-frame only. Not every clone is retained; where verified, under half of the shortfall comes from an unresolved V gene, and the cause of the rest is unknown. That table is the source of V, J and clone size, and D and trimming were worked out from the DNA. The sample table holds some 370,000 clones, of which nearly 90% were seen once. The ten largest make up about 6.5% of the sample.

About this clone itself: Its binding antigen is unknown. The record has no base qualities; no much larger clone is one base away.

Each collaborating institution followed its own protocols to collect whole blood in K2EDTA tubes. For TCRbeta analysis, collaborators shipped samples as frozen whole blood, isolated PBMCs, or DNA extracted from either of those sample types. The sequence is built from TRBV6-1 and TRBJ1-1; D gene: possibly TRBD1, on 5 matching bases. The clonotype comes from a man aged 18 to 29 with active or convalescent COVID-19. The specimen sequenced was peripheral blood. The DNA sequence is given as TGTGCCAGCAGTGAATGGGGGGAGAACACTGAAGCTTTCTTT. Translated, it gives CASSEWGENTEAFF.